Below, 10 T cell receptor beta chains from the same sample are listed, as sequenced in a study of T cell responses to AZD1222 COVID-19 vaccine. The data were produced by immunoSEQ multiplex PCR, yet TCRdb's version contains in-frame clones alone and is incomplete. The profile shows over 120,000 clones, roughly 86% of them singletons. The material sequenced was peripheral blood, taken 28 days after the second dose of the MenACWY control vaccine. Every receptor here comes from an adult who received the MenACWY meningococcal vaccine as a control.

The chain has TRBV7-2 and TRBJ2-7; 7 nucleotides match TRBD2. Germline assignment: CDR1 SGHTA and CDR2 FQGNSA. The CDR3 covers 15 residues. With 0 bases clipped from V and 7 bases from J, the junction kept 9 bases outside the gene matches. Here the CDR3 reads CASSLASGGSREQYF. CDR3 in DNA: TGTGCCAGCAGCTTAGCTTCCGGGGGGAGTCGAGAGCAGTACTTC.

This chain links TRBV6-2 or TRBV6-3 with TRBJ2-7; either TRBD1 or TRBD2 may fit D (5 bases each). The germline V gene has CDR1 MNHEY and CDR2 SVGEGT. The CDR3 is 14 amino acids. V shed 2 bases and J shed 2 bases, with 10 bases lying between them. CDR3 sequence (DNA): TGTGCCAGCAGTTACGTTGGGGGACCCTACGAGCAGTACTTC. Amino acids: CASSYVGGPYEQYF.

This sequence joins TRBV28 and TRBJ2-2; D unresolved. This CDR3 region has 14 residues. V was trimmed by 7 bases and J by 1 base, leaving 10 bases between them. Germline loops: CDR1 MDHEN, CDR2 SYDVKM. CDR3 DNA: TGTGCCAGCACTCTTGGCAGGAACACCGGGGAGCTGTTTTTT. This translates into CASTLGRNTGELFF.

This chain uses TRBV7-9 with TRBJ2-7; D not resolved. Germline values: CDR1 SEHNR, CDR2 FQNEAQ (reference sequence). Trimming cost V 6 bases and J 1 base, with 10 bases left between them. This CDR3 has 13 amino acids. The CDR3 here is CASSYRRSYEQYF. The CDR3 DNA is TGTGCCAGCAGTTACCGACGGTCCTACGAGCAGTACTTC.

V is TRBV7-9 and J is TRBJ1-2, with D hard to call. The CDR3 sequence is 16 residues long. Between the trimmed V and J ends, which lost 5 bases and 2 bases, there was a span of 18 bases. Germline CDR1 and CDR2: SEHNR and FQNEAQ (reference sequence). CDR3 coding DNA: TGTGCCAGCAGCGTCGGTAGTAGGGCGGGGAACTATGGCTACACCTTC. Translation gives CASSVGSRAGNYGYTF. The entire variable domain, with the rest obtained from reference TRBV7-9 and TRBJ1-2, is as follows: DTGVSQNPRHKITKRGQNVTFRCDPISEHNRLYWYRQTLGQGPEFLTYFQNEAQLEKSRLLSDRFSAERPKGSFSTLEIQRTEQGDSAMYLCASSVGSRAGNYGYTFGSGTRLTVV.

The chain is built from TRBV11-3 and TRBJ2-1; TRBD2 aligns across 7 bases. Germline loops: CDR1 SGHNT, CDR2 YENEEA. This CDR3 has 18 amino acids. Germline trimming cut 1 base from V and 0 bases from J; bases unmatched to any gene: 9. In DNA, the CDR3 is TGTGCCAGCAGCTTAGCCCTGATTAGCGGGCGCTCCTACAATGAGCAGTTCTTC. This translates into CASSLALISGRSYNEQFF. The full variable domain, completed using reference TRBV11-3 and TRBJ2-1, is EAGVVQSPRYKIIEKKQPVAFWCNPISGHNTLYWYLQNLGQGPELLIRYENEEAVDDSQLPKDRFSAERLKGVDSTLKIQPAELGDSAVYLCASSLALISGRSYNEQFFGPGTRLTVL.

This clone showed up just once. This rearrangement joins TRBV5-8 to TRBJ2-5; D might be TRBD1 (8 bases). CDR3 length: 16 amino acids. The germline V gene encodes CDR1 SGHTS and CDR2 YDEGEE. Trimming stripped 1 base from V and 5 bases from J, with 18 bases between. The CDR3 coding sequence is TGTGCCAGCAGCTTGAACAGGGGGGGATCTAGGGAGACCCAGTACTTC. It translates to CASSLNRGGSRETQYF. The full variable domain, rest sourced from reference TRBV5-8 and TRBJ2-5, is EAGVTQSPTHLIKTRGQQATLRCSPISGHTSVYWYQQALGLGLQFLLWYDEGEERNRGNFPPRFSGRQFPNYSSELNVNALELEDSALYLCASSLNRGGSRETQYFGPGTRLLVL.

This chain connects TRBV19 to TRBJ1-1, with no clear D. Trimming removed 1 base at V and 2 bases at J, with 5 bases between. The V gene's germline CDR1 is LNHDA and CDR2 SQIVND (reference sequence). CDR3 size: 13 residues. The CDR3 DNA follows: TGTGCCAGTAGTATAGTGGATAACACTGAAGCTTTCTTT. This sequence encodes CASSIVDNTEAFF.

On this clone itself: Other nucleotide sequences in the sample specify the same CDR3. The V call is TRBV18, the J call TRBJ1-3; 8 bases line up with TRBD1. This CDR3 has 15 residues. V lost 3 bases, J lost 0 bases, and 1 base stayed unmatched. CDR1 and CDR2 (germline): KGHSH, LQKENI. The CDR3 bases are TGTGCCAGCTCACCCGGGACAGGCTCTGGAAACACCATATATTTT. Its protein product is CASSPGTGSGNTIYF. The full variable domain, with the rest looked up from reference TRBV18 and TRBJ1-3, is NAGVMQNPRHLVRRRGQEARLRCSPMKGHSHVYWYRQLPEEGLKFMVYLQKENIIDESGMPKERFSAEFPKEGPSILRIQQVVRGDSAAYFCASSPGTGSGNTIYFGEGSWLTVV.

The V and J genes are TRBV4-1 and TRBJ2-7, with 7 nucleotides matching TRBD1. This CDR3 has 15 residues. V was pared by 1 base and J by 4 bases, with 7 bases of the junction left unmatched. Per the germline V gene, CDR1 is MGHRA and CDR2 is YSYEKL. CDR3 sequence: CASSQGDRLFYEQYF. In DNA, the CDR3 is TGCGCCAGCAGCCAAGGGGACAGATTATTTTACGAGCAGTACTTC.